This TCR beta chain was sequenced for a study of graft-versus-host responses after intestinal transplantation. Study as a whole: Every recipient underwent anti-thymocyte globulin induction, then tacrolimus and steroids for roughly 3 years.

General study findings and limits: GvH clone levels peaked in circulation, and this peak was associated with early post-transplant HvG declines.

Trimming removed 6 bases from V and 2 bases from J, with 19 bases in between. The CDR3 covers 16 residues. Germline-derived CDR1 and CDR2 are MNHEY and SMNVEV (reference sequence). Of note for this clone: The antigen is undetermined.

This table comes from immunoSEQ multiplex PCR, and its TCRdb copy is limited to in-frame clones, with some not included. The repertoire consists of approximately 70,000 clones, with over 85% occurring once and the leading ten covering roughly 6.7%. The V gene is TRBV27, the J gene TRBJ2-5, with D possibly being TRBD2 (6 bases). This sample comprised bone marrow, obtained 700 to 750 days after intestinal transplantation. The TCR originated in a human patient who received an intestinal transplant, so some T cells may come from the graft donor. The CDR3 DNA reads TGTGCCAGCAGGGCAGGGATCACGGGGAGGCAAGAGACCCAGTACTTC. Amino acid sequence: CASRAGITGRQETQYF.